This T cell receptor beta chain comes out of a study of OX40 agonist ivuxolimab in advanced cancers. Across the study: Ivuxolimab is an agonistic anti-OX40 (CD134) antibody, and patients were treated with it. Averaging 60 years in age, with a range of roughly 23 to 85, the cohort was about 83% male.

Findings and caveats of the study: Within 6 weeks, CD4+ and CD8+ blood T cells expanded clonally at 0.1 to 3.0 mg/kg.

TCRdb's table, derived via immunoSEQ multiplex PCR, lists solely in-frame clones and lacks some. The sample has about 46,000 clones; 82% are singletons. Concerning this clone: Its cognate antigen is unknown.

J was trimmed by 5 bases and V by 8 bases; bases with no gene match: 7. The CDR3 runs 13 residues. Germline V gene lookup returns CDR1 WSHSY and CDR2 SAAADI. The source was CD4+ or CD8+ T cells sorted from blood, collected in a trial of the OX40 agonist ivuxolimab. This clonotype was obtained from an adult with an advanced solid tumor such as melanoma, head and neck, liver or kidney cancer. V gene TRBV10-2 combines with J gene TRBJ2-5; TRBD1 matches 8 bases. For the CDR3, the DNA is TGCGCCAGCTCGGACAGGGTGGGTGAGACCCAGTACTTC. As protein: CASSDRVGETQYF.